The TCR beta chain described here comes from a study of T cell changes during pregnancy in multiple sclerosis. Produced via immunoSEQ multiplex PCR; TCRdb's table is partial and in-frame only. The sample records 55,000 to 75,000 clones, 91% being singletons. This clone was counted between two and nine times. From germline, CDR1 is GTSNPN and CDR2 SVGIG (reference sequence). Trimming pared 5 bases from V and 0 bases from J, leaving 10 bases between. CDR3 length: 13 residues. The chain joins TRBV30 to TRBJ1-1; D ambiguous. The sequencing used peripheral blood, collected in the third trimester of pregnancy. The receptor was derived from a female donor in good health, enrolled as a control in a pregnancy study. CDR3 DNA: TGTGCCTGGTCCGGGGAACTGAACACTGAAGCTTTCTTT. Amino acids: CAWSGELNTEAFF. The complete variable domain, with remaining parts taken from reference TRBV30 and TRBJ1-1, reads SQTIHQWPATLVQPVGSPLSLECTVEGTSNPNLYWYRQAAGRGLQLLFYSVGIGQISSEVPQNLSASRPQDRQFILSSKKLLLSDSGFYLCAWSGELNTEAFFGQGTRLTVV.